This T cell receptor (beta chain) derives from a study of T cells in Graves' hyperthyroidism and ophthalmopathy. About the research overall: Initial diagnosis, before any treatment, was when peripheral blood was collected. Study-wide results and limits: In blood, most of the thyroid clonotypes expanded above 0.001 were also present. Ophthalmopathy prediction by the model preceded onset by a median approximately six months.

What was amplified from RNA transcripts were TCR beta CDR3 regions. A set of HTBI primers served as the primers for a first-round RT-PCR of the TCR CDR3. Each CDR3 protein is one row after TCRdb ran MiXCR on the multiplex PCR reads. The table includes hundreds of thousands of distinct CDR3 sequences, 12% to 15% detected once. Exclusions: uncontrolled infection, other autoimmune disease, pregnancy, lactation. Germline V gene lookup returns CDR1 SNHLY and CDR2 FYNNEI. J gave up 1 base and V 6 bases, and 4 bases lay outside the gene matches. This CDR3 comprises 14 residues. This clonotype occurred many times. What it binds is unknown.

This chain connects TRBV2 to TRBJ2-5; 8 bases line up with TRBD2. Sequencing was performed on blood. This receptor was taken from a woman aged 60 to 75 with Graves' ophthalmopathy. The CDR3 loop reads CASRLSGAQETQYF. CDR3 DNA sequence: TGTGCCAGCAGACTTAGCGGGGCCCAAGAGACCCAGTACTTC.